A single sample is the source of the 18 T cell receptor beta chains below, sequenced in a study of Graves' ophthalmopathy and Graves' hyperthyroidism. The study amplified TCR beta CDR3 regions using RNA transcripts. Second-round multiplex PCR followed a first-round RT-PCR using HTBI primers. TCRdb fed the multiplex PCR reads into MiXCR, producing one record per CDR3 protein. The table lists about 380,000 distinct CDR3 sequences, just over 15% of them singletons, with 5.5% to 7% in the top ten. The sample comprised peripheral blood. Receptors were obtained from a woman aged 18-29 years with stable Graves' hyperthyroidism.

This clonotype was detected only once. The chain is built from TRBV19 and TRBJ1-1, with D unresolved. Trimming took 8 bases from V and 5 from J, leaving 24 bases between them. CDR3 length: 16 amino acids. CDR1 LNHDA and CDR2 SQIVND come from the germline V gene (reference sequence). The CDR3 protein is CASAHSKTKVETEAFF. The CDR3 DNA sequence: TGTGCCAGTGCCCACTCCAAGACAAAAGTCGAGACTGAAGCTTTCTTT.

This clonotype was seen ten or more times. The chain couples TRBV12-3 or TRBV12-4 to TRBJ2-7; D not certain. The CDR3 is made up of 12 amino acids. Trimming stripped 7 bases from V and 1 base from J, with 8 bases between. The CDR3 region has the DNA TGTGCCAGCAAGGGCAGTTCCTACGAGCAGTACTTC. This gives the protein CASKGSSYEQYF.

A few counts support this clonotype. The rearrangement joins TRBV5-6 to TRBJ1-1, with D perhaps TRBD1 (5 bases). CDR3 length: 13 amino acids. CDR1 is SGHDT, CDR2 YYEEEE, per germline. Trimming shortened V by 1 base and J by 11 bases, and 15 bases separated the two germline ends. The CDR3 reads CASSLIDSQGAFF. The CDR3 coding sequence is TGTGCCAGCAGCTTGATCGACAGCCAAGGGGCTTTCTTT. Combining the CDR3 with reference TRBV5-6 and TRBJ1-1 gives the whole variable domain DAGVTQSPTHLIKTRGQQVTLRCSPKSGHDTVSWYQQALGQGPQFIFQYYEEEERQRGNFPDRFSGHQFPNYSSELNVNALLLGDSALYLCASSLIDSQGAFFGQGTRLTVV.

This clonotype appeared a few times. The V and J genes are TRBV6-5 and TRBJ2-2; 10 positions agree with TRBD1. The length of the CDR3 is 16 residues. Germline V lookup: CDR1 MNHEY, CDR2 SVGAGI. V lost 4 bases to trimming and J lost 4 bases; unmatched junction nucleotides: 6. The CDR3 sequence: CASSSGTGASTGELFF. The DNA for the CDR3 is TGTGCCAGCAGTTCCGGGACAGGGGCGAGCACCGGGGAGCTGTTTTTT.

This clonotype was detected ten times or more. The CDR3 coding sequence is TGTGCCATCAACGCCGGCAAGGGGCGCCCCGCCACTGAAGCTTTCTTT. It codes for CAINAGKGRPATEAFF. The rearrangement joins TRBV28 to TRBJ1-1; tentative D call: TRBD1 (5 bases). V was clipped by 10 bases and J by 4 bases, with 25 bases between them. Germline V CDR1 and CDR2: MDHEN, SYDVKM. This CDR3 spans 16 amino acids.

This clonotype came up many times. The gene calls are TRBV10-3 and TRBJ1-1; D may be TRBD1 (5 bases). The germline V gene encodes CDR1 ENHRY and CDR2 SYGVKD. V lost 3 bases, J lost 4 bases, and 12 bases lay in between. The CDR3 runs 14 residues. The CDR3 spells CAISEPTGSTEAFF. CDR3 bases: TGTGCCATCAGTGAACCTACAGGCAGCACTGAAGCTTTCTTT.

The V gene is TRBV9, the J gene TRBJ2-6; 7 positions agree with TRBD2. Trimming at V came to 0 bases and at J to 2 bases, leaving 8 bases not matched to a gene. The CDR3 has 18 residues. From germline, CDR1 is SGDLS and CDR2 YYNGEE. The CDR3 nucleotides read TGTGCCAGCAGCGTAGCGGGCCGGGGAGGGCCTGGGGCCAACGTCCTGACTTTC. Its protein product is CASSVAGRGGPGANVLTF.

This clonotype was seen repeatedly, ten times or more. The rearrangement uses TRBV20-1 and TRBJ2-2; D may be TRBD1 (5 bases). V lost 3 bases and J lost 1, with 9 bases in between. The CDR3 is 14 residues long. Germline CDR1 reads DFQATT; CDR2 reads SNEGSKA (reference sequence). CDR3 sequence reads: CSASPQGNTGELFF. The CDR3 coding sequence is TGCAGTGCTAGTCCCCAGGGGAACACCGGGGAGCTGTTTTTT.

This clonotype came up many times. The rearrangement joins TRBV19 to TRBJ2-7; no firm D call. The CDR3 contains 13 residues. Germline V gene lookup returns CDR1 LNHDA and CDR2 SQIVND (reference sequence). V was trimmed by 5 bases and J by 3 bases, leaving 11 bases between them. The CDR3 protein is CASSPGDGYEQYF. The CDR3 DNA is TGTGCCAGTAGTCCCGGTGACGGCTACGAGCAGTACTTC.

This clonotype was detected a few times. This sequence joins TRBV24-1 and TRBJ2-2; 7 bases match TRBD1. The CDR3 sequence is 14 residues long. The germline V gene encodes CDR1 KGHDR and CDR2 SFDVKD. J gave up 6 bases and V 4 bases, and 4 bases lay outside the gene matches. The CDR3 loop is CATSEPTGAGELFF. The CDR3 DNA sequence: TGTGCCACCAGTGAACCAACAGGGGCCGGGGAGCTGTTTTTT.

This clonotype appeared many times. V usage is TRBV6-2 or TRBV6-3 and J usage is TRBJ1-1, with D unresolved. CDR3 length: 12 amino acids. Germline V CDR1 and CDR2: MNHEY, SVGEGT. V was shortened by 7 bases and J by 9 bases, with 15 bases between the two germline ends. Here the CDR3 reads CASTNGVIKAFF. The DNA for the CDR3 is TGTGCCAGCACCAACGGGGTCATCAAAGCTTTCTTT.

This clonotype showed up many times. This may arise from a read error, as a much more abundant clone is one base away. V and J are TRBV12-3 or TRBV12-4 and TRBJ1-1; no reliable D call. V lost 3 bases, J lost 1 base, and 6 bases lay in between. This CDR3 is 13 amino acids long. CDR3 sequence (DNA): TGTGCCAGCAGTTTGATGGAGAACACTGAAGCTTTCTTT. Translating gives CASSLMENTEAFF.

In this sample, this clonotype turned up many times. The V and J genes are TRBV6-1 and TRBJ2-7, with a possible D match to TRBD1 (5 bases). The CDR3 is 14 amino acids. Trimming stripped 1 base from V and 5 bases from J, with 12 bases between. Germline V gene lookup returns CDR1 MNHNS and CDR2 SASEGT. CDR3 nucleotide sequence: TGTGCCAGCAGTGAAGGGCCAGGGCAGGACGAGCAGTACTTC. Translating it yields CASSEGPGQDEQYF.

Ten or more counts support this clonotype. This rearrangement joins TRBV20-1 to TRBJ1-5; D is unclear. The germline V gene encodes CDR1 DFQATT and CDR2 SNEGSKA (reference sequence). The CDR3 sequence is 15 residues long. Trimming stripped 0 bases from V and 3 bases from J, with 12 bases between. In nucleotides, the CDR3 is TGCAGTGCTAGAGACACGGTCGGACCCAATCAGCCCCAGCATTTT. As protein: CSARDTVGPNQPQHF.

This clonotype appeared many times. The rearrangement links TRBV6-2 or TRBV6-3 to TRBJ1-2; 7 bases agree with TRBD1. CDR1 is MNHEY and CDR2 is SVGEGT in the germline V gene. V lost 6 bases, J lost 4 bases, and 17 bases stayed unmatched. The CDR3 totals 17 residues. CDR3 nucleotides: TGTGCCAGCAGCCTGCGGCCTGGGACAGCAAGCAGCTATGGCTACACCTTC. Translation gives CASSLRPGTASSYGYTF.

The sample holds a few counts of this clonotype. The chain joins TRBV19 to TRBJ2-2; D is possibly TRBD2 (6 bases). CDR1 LNHDA and CDR2 SQIVND come from the germline V gene (reference sequence). The CDR3 loop spans 17 amino acids. V lost 7 bases and J 0 bases, leaving 18 bases between the germline ends. CDR3 residues: CASTPRRGSTNTGELFF. DNA for the CDR3: TGTGCCAGTACGCCTAGGCGGGGCAGTACGAACACCGGGGAGCTGTTTTTT.

This clonotype has at least ten counts. A much larger clone is a single base away; this may be a read error. Since no conserved phenylalanine or tryptophan closes the CDR3, a read error is the likely cause. The rearrangement uses TRBV2 and TRBJ1-6; no clear D. CDR1 is SNHLY, CDR2 FYNNEI, per germline. V lost 7 bases and J 6 bases, leaving 7 bases between the germline ends. This CDR3 spans 12 amino acids. In DNA form, the CDR3 reads TGTGCCAGCAAAGTAGCTAATTCACCCCTCCACTCT. Its protein product is CASKVANSPLHS.

This clonotype was seen ten or more times. The chain links TRBV6-1 to TRBJ1-1; 9 bases are shared with TRBD1. The CDR3 consists of 14 residues. Germline values: CDR1 MNHNS, CDR2 SASEGT. Germline trimming cut 4 bases from V and 6 bases from J; bases unmatched to any gene: 6. CDR3 nucleotide sequence: TGTGCCAGCAGTGGGTACAGGGGGCGGGCTGAAGCTTTCTTT. The encoded protein is CASSGYRGRAEAFF.